The present TCR beta chain was sequenced within a study of blood T cell repertoires in COVID-19. About the study: In each case, the material was cDNA or gDNA derived from T cells, B-cell-depleted T cells, or PBMCs.

Repertoires were generated with immunoSEQ multiplex PCR, while TCRdb's copy carries only in-frame clones and drops some. The sample includes roughly 93,000 clones, roughly 87% of them seen just once. CDR1 is LGHDT and CDR2 is YNNKEL in the germline V gene (reference sequence). This CDR3 spans 13 amino acids. Trimming removed 4 bases from V and 6 bases from J, with 10 bases in between. What was sequenced was peripheral blood. V and J are TRBV3-1 (or the pseudogene TRBV3-2) and TRBJ1-5; D perhaps matches TRBD1 (6 bases). The clonotype originates from a man aged 45 to 65 with acute or convalescent COVID-19. DNA of the CDR3: TGTGCCAGCAGCCTAATACAGGGTCAGCCCCAGCATTTT. Translating it yields CASSLIQGQPQHF.